The clone carrying this T cell receptor beta chain was found a few times. Its antigen is as yet unknown. The data originate from a study of regulatory T cells in long-lasting Graves disease. Time point meaning: persistent/refractory GD, antithyroid drugs over 5 years with positive TRAb. The TCR library was made from RNA extracted from PBMCs. American Thyroid Association guidelines defined Graves' disease diagnosis. EDTA tubes received about 8.2 milliliters of drawn peripheral blood. Study-level findings and limits: Study was limited to peripheral blood, excluding thyroid tissue.

Library construction for TCR beta used iRepertoire HTBI primers and Arm-PCR of CDR3 regions. TCRdb re-derived calls from the multiplex PCR reads in MiXCR, one entry per CDR3 protein. The table records more than 350,000 distinct CDR3 sequences, around 20% of them present only once. The receptor's source is a female donor with Graves disease. The sample here was peripheral blood mononuclear cells (PBMCs), taken when the disease was refractory, from a patient treated with antithyroid drugs.

The CDR3 sequence is CASSLGETVNTEAFF. For the CDR3, the DNA is TGTGCCAGCAGCTTAGGGGAAACGGTGAACACTGAAGCTTTCTTT. The chain employs TRBV7-9 and TRBJ1-1; D is unresolved. Germline lookup yields CDR1 SEHNR and CDR2 FQNEAQ (reference sequence). V lost 1 base and J lost 0, with 9 bases in between. The CDR3 totals 15 residues.